The 27 T cell receptor beta chains below all came from one sample that was sequenced in a study of blood T cell repertoires in COVID-19. TCRdb's copy holds only in-frame clones and misses some; the assay was immunoSEQ multiplex PCR. Of a few hundred thousand clones in the sample, almost 90% were seen once. The sample taken for sequencing was peripheral blood. These receptors came from a woman in her thirties with COVID-19, enrolled during active disease.

This sequence joins TRBV10-1 and TRBJ2-5, with 13 bases fitting TRBD2. The J segment lost 5 bases and the V segment lost 2 bases, leaving 5 bases of the junction unmatched. There are 16 residues in the CDR3. Germline V gene sequence: CDR1 WNHNN, CDR2 SYGVQD (reference sequence). As DNA, the CDR3 is TGCGCCAGCAGTGAGGGACTAGCGGGAGTTTTGGAGACCCAGTACTTC. Translation: CASSEGLAGVLETQYF.

This clone came up once. The chain uses TRBV7-9 and TRBJ2-5, with TRBD1 as a possible D gene (5 bases). CDR3 size: 15 residues. The V and J ends lost 0 bases and 5 bases respectively, with 13 bases between them. The germline CDR1 and CDR2 sequences are SEHNR and FQNEAQ (reference sequence). In DNA form, the CDR3 reads TGTGCCAGCAGCTTAGCGACAGCCCTATGGGAGACCCAGTACTTC. It is translated as CASSLATALWETQYF.

The chain combines TRBV29-1 with TRBJ1-2; 7 bases align to TRBD1. The CDR3 totals 12 residues. Looked up from germline, CDR1 is SQVTM and CDR2 is ANQGSEA. V lost 7 bases and J lost 6; bases outside the gene matches: 8. This CDR3 reads CSADRVVDGYTF. In DNA, the CDR3 is TGCAGCGCCGACAGGGTCGTAGATGGCTACACCTTC. The complete variable domain, with remaining parts taken from reference TRBV29-1 and TRBJ1-2, reads SAVISQKPSRDICQRGTSLTIQCQVDSQVTMMFWYRQQPGQSLTLIATANQGSEATYESGFVIDKFPISRPNLTFSTLTVSNMSPEDSSIYLCSADRVVDGYTFGSGTRLTVV.

The V gene is TRBV15, the J gene TRBJ2-2; possibly TRBD2 for D (6 bases). In germline, CDR1 is LNHNV, CDR2 YYDKDF (reference sequence). The CDR3 sequence is 16 residues long. V lost 2 bases and J 5 bases, leaving 15 bases between the germline ends. CDR3 sequence: CATSRPGTEGTGELFF. In DNA form, the CDR3 reads TGTGCCACCAGCAGACCCGGGACGGAGGGGACCGGGGAGCTGTTTTTT. The full variable domain, with the rest looked up from reference TRBV15 and TRBJ2-2, is DAMVIQNPRYQVTQFGKPVTLSCSQTLNHNVMYWYQQKSSQAPKLLFHYYDKDFNNEADTPDNFQSRRPNTSFCFLDIRSPGLGDTAMYLCATSRPGTEGTGELFFGEGSRLTVL.

This clone was found a few times. This chain links TRBV3-1 (or the pseudogene TRBV3-2) with TRBJ2-3, with TRBD1 matching 7 bases. CDR3 length equals 14 residues. J lost 4 bases, V lost 4 bases, and 5 bases had no gene match. Germline V gene lookup returns CDR1 LGHDT and CDR2 YNNKEL (reference sequence). CDR3 DNA sequence: TGTGCCAGCAGCCTGAAACAGGGGCCAGATACGCAGTATTTT. This sequence encodes CASSLKQGPDTQYF.

This chain's CDR3 is CASSIFGPSGGNTGELFF. CDR3 bases: TGTGCCAGTAGTATATTCGGGCCTAGCGGGGGCAACACCGGGGAGCTGTTTTTT. The chain uses TRBV19 and TRBJ2-2, with TRBD2 matching over 10 bases. Germline CDR1 is LNHDA and CDR2 is SQIVND (reference sequence). This CDR3 has 18 residues. Trimming took 2 bases from V and 2 from J; bases not matched to a gene: 8.

This clone was seen only a few times. The chain combines TRBV4-2 with TRBJ2-7; 12 bases agree with TRBD1. V lost 3 bases, J lost 5 bases, and 5 bases stayed unmatched. Germline values: CDR1 LGHNA, CDR2 YNFKEQ. CDR3 length: 15 residues. The chain's CDR3 is CASSQGQGANDEQYF. The DNA of the CDR3 is TGTGCCAGCAGCCAGGGACAGGGGGCAAACGACGAGCAGTACTTC.

The CDR3 DNA reads as TGTGCCACCAGTGACATGGACAGGGGTCAAACCGGGGAGCTGTTTTTT. It encodes CATSDMDRGQTGELFF. This chain joins TRBV24-1 and TRBJ2-2; 9 positions agree with TRBD1. With V trimmed by 4 bases and J by 5 bases, 7 bases remained unmatched. The V gene's germline CDR1 is KGHDR and CDR2 SFDVKD. The CDR3 is made up of 16 amino acids.

V usage is TRBV4-1 and J usage is TRBJ2-7; D not certain. This CDR3 spans 15 amino acids. Germline V gene data show CDR1 as MGHRA and CDR2 as YSYEKL. V dropped 1 base and J dropped 0 bases, with 10 bases sitting between them. The CDR3 here is CASSQGGSASYEQYF. As DNA, the CDR3 is TGCGCCAGCAGCCAAGGAGGTAGTGCCTCCTACGAGCAGTACTTC.

The chain employs TRBV2 and TRBJ2-5; possibly TRBD1 for D (6 bases). V shed 2 bases and J shed 2 bases, with 9 bases lying between them. The CDR3 totals 14 residues. Germline CDR1 is SNHLY and CDR2 is FYNNEI. In nucleotides, the CDR3 is TGTGCCAGCAGTGAACGTCAGGGGCAAGAGACCCAGTACTTC. Protein sequence: CASSERQGQETQYF.

This clone appeared once. The chain couples TRBV27 to TRBJ1-6, with 7 nucleotides matching TRBD1. The J segment lost 6 bases and the V segment lost 7 bases, leaving 12 bases of the junction unmatched. CDR1 MNHEY and CDR2 SMNVEV come from the germline V gene (reference sequence). This CDR3 is 16 amino acids long. In DNA form, the CDR3 reads TGTGCCAGCATAAGGGACAGATCAAACCCTAATTCACCCCTCCACTTT. This gives the protein CASIRDRSNPNSPLHF.

The chain uses TRBV7-3 and TRBJ1-1, with TRBD1 matching 7 bases. The CDR3 runs to 13 residues. Germline lookup yields CDR1 SGHTA and CDR2 FQGTGA. The V segment lost 2 bases and the J segment 7 bases; nucleotides outside the gene matches: 4. The CDR3 coding sequence is TGTGCCAGCAGCTTAGGGACAGTAGGTGAAGCTTTCTTT. It is translated as CASSLGTVGEAFF.

The chain recombines TRBV15 with TRBJ1-2; possible D gene TRBD1, 6 bases. The ends were cut back, 0 bases at V and 1 base at J, with 15 bases in the middle. The germline V gene has CDR1 LNHNV and CDR2 YYDKDF (reference sequence). The length of the CDR3 is 17 residues. Here the CDR3 DNA reads TGTGCCACCAGCAGAGATCTGGTAACAGGGCATAACTATGGCTACACCTTC. Protein: CATSRDLVTGHNYGYTF.

This clone occurred once. The genes are TRBV24-1 and TRBJ2-4; perhaps TRBD2 as D (6 bases). This CDR3 spans 15 amino acids. V dropped 4 bases and J dropped 7 bases, with 16 bases sitting between them. CDR1 and CDR2 (germline): KGHDR, SFDVKD. The chain's CDR3 is CATSDPGVKDNIQYF. CDR3 in DNA: TGTGCCACCAGTGACCCGGGGGTAAAGGACAACATTCAGTACTTC.

The chain employs TRBV7-9 and TRBJ1-1; no clear D gene. The CDR3 sequence is 14 residues long. Germline CDR1 SEHNR, CDR2 FQNEAQ (reference sequence). V was cut by 2 bases and J by 0 bases, with 7 bases left in between. CDR3 DNA sequence: TGTGCCAGCAGCTTACAAACAGTGAACACTGAAGCTTTCTTT. Translating gives CASSLQTVNTEAFF.

The rearrangement links TRBV7-6 to TRBJ1-5, with D perhaps TRBD1 (6 bases). CDR1 is SGHVS and CDR2 is FNYEAQ in the germline V gene. The length of the CDR3 is 15 residues. Trimming took off 3 bases at V and 2 bases at J, with 11 bases between the two ends. The CDR3 is CASSLQGTGNQPQHF. The DNA for the CDR3 is TGTGCCAGCAGCTTGCAGGGGACGGGCAATCAGCCCCAGCATTTT.

The J gene is TRBJ2-2, the V gene TRBV7-3; D is unresolved. V was shortened by 5 bases and J by 6 bases, with 7 bases between the two germline ends. This CDR3 region has 12 residues. Germline loops: CDR1 SGHTA, CDR2 FQGTGA. The chain's CDR3 is CASSTLAGELFF. The CDR3 bases are TGTGCCAGCAGCACCCTAGCCGGGGAGCTGTTTTTT. The whole variable domain, filled in from reference TRBV7-3 and TRBJ2-2, reads GAGVSQTPSNKVTEKGKYVELRCDPISGHTALYWYRQSLGQGPEFLIYFQGTGAADDSGLPNDRFFAVRPEGSVSTLKIQRTERGDSAVYLCASSTLAGELFFGEGSRLTVL.

The chain carries TRBV11-2 and TRBJ2-1, with 8 bases that match TRBD2. There are 19 residues in the CDR3. V gave up 3 bases and J gave up 8 bases; unmatched junction bases: 21. Germline V gene lookup returns CDR1 SGHAT and CDR2 FQNNGV. CDR3 protein: CASSLEGLLVAGLGDEQFF. The CDR3 DNA sequence: TGTGCCAGCAGCTTGGAGGGTCTCCTCGTAGCGGGATTAGGTGATGAGCAGTTCTTC.

The CDR3 DNA reads TGCGCCAGCAGTGGAACAGGTCTCTACGAGCAGTACTTC. Its protein product is CASSGTGLYEQYF. The chain is built from TRBV10-2 and TRBJ2-7; possibly TRBD1 for D (5 bases). Trimming took off 4 bases at V and 3 bases at J, with 10 bases between the two ends. From germline, CDR1 is WSHSY and CDR2 SAAADI. There are 13 residues in the CDR3.

CDR3 sequence reads: CASRKDREDYNEQFF. Here the CDR3 DNA reads TGTGCCAGCAGAAAGGACAGGGAGGATTACAATGAGCAGTTCTTC. The chain has TRBV28 and TRBJ2-1; 8 bases fit TRBD1. After removal of 6 bases from V and 4 bases from J, the junction contained 8 bases not matched to a gene. The CDR3 sequence is 15 residues long. Germline-derived CDR1 and CDR2 are MDHEN and SYDVKM.

V usage is TRBV5-1 and J usage is TRBJ2-2, with 7 bases aligning to TRBD2. V lost 4 bases, J lost 7 bases, and 10 bases stayed unmatched. There are 15 residues in the CDR3. Germline CDR1 SGHRS, CDR2 YFSETQ. CDR3 DNA: TGCGCCAGCAGCCTGCCTCCCACTAGCGACGGGGAGCTGTTTTTT. Protein: CASSLPPTSDGELFF. Complete variable domain (other parts from reference TRBV5-1 and TRBJ2-2): KAGVTQTPRYLIKTRGQQVTLSCSPISGHRSVSWYQQTPGQGLQFLFEYFSETQRNKGNFPGRFSGRQFSNSRSEMNVSTLELGDSALYLCASSLPPTSDGELFFGEGSRLTVL.

As to this clone: Mismatch with germline at one junction end may stem from a read error. The V gene is TRBV2, the J gene TRBJ1-3, with D unclear. Germline lookup yields CDR1 SNHLY and CDR2 FYNNEI. The CDR3 loop spans 12 amino acids. The DNA for the CDR3 is TGTGCCGGCAGGCCGACAGGAAACACCATATATTTT. It encodes CAGRPTGNTIYF.

The J gene is TRBJ2-7, the V gene TRBV28, with 7 bases fitting TRBD1. CDR3 length: 13 amino acids. The V and J ends lost 6 bases and 3 bases, in that order; junction bases with no gene match: 5. Germline V gives CDR1 MDHEN, CDR2 SYDVKM. In DNA, the CDR3 is TGTGCCAGCAGAAGACAGGGAAACTACGAGCAGTACTTC. It is translated as CASRRQGNYEQYF.

V is TRBV19 and J is TRBJ1-2; 7 positions match TRBD1. V dropped 10 bases and J dropped 3; count of bases not matched to a gene: 11. The length of the CDR3 is 14 residues. The V gene's germline CDR1 is LNHDA and CDR2 SQIVND (reference sequence). CDR3 coding DNA: TGTGCCACCTTTAACAGGGGTCGGGACTATGGCTACACCTTC. Translated, it gives CATFNRGRDYGYTF.

The genes are TRBV28 and TRBJ2-7; weak D call: TRBD1 (6 bases). CDR3 length: 14 residues. V gave up 3 bases and J gave up 2 bases, with 11 bases separating them. Looked up from germline, CDR1 is MDHEN and CDR2 is SYDVKM. CDR3: CASSFAGDAYEQYF. The CDR3 nucleotides are TGTGCCAGCAGTTTTGCAGGGGATGCCTACGAGCAGTACTTC.

This clone was seen a few times. For the CDR3, the DNA is TGTGCCAGCAGTTTCGCTACTAGCGGGAGCACCGGGGAGCTGTTTTTT. It is translated as CASSFATSGSTGELFF. The rearrangement uses TRBV27 and TRBJ2-2, with 11 positions matching TRBD2. The CDR3 runs 16 residues. CDR1 is MNHEY and CDR2 is SMNVEV in the germline V gene (reference sequence). V was pared by 3 bases and J by 4 bases, with 4 bases of the junction left unmatched.

The gene calls are TRBV5-6 and TRBJ1-3; a weak D match, TRBD1 (6 bases). CDR1 is SGHDT and CDR2 is YYEEEE in the germline V gene. V lost 4 bases, J lost 2 bases, and 16 bases lay in between. This CDR3 has 16 amino acids. CDR3 nucleotides: TGTGCCAGCAGCCCAGAAACAGGGTTAGCTGGAAACACCATATATTTT. Translating gives CASSPETGLAGNTIYF.